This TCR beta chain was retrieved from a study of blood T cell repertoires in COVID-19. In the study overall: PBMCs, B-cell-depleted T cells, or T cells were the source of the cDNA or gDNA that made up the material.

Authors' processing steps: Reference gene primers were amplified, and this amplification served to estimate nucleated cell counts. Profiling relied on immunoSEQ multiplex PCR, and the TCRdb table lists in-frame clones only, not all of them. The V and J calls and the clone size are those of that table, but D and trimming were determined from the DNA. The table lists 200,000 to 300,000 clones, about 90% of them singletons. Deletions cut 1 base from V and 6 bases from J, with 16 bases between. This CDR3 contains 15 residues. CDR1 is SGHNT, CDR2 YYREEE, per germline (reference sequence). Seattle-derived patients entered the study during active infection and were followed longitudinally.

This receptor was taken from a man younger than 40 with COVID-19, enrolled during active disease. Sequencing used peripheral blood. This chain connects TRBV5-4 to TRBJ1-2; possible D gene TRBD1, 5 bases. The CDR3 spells CASSLLQGGTDGYTF. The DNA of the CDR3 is TGTGCCAGCAGCTTGTTGCAGGGAGGGACTGATGGCTACACCTTC.